Following are 29 T cell receptor beta chains from one sample sequenced in a study of beta chain features in type 1 diabetes. Reverse transcription of all isolated RNA meant that expressed TCRB transcripts were sequenced. Sequenced by immunoSEQ multiplex PCR; TCRdb stores in-frame clones only, minus some. The data contain a few hundred thousand clones, 9.5% to 12% of them seen just once; the ten biggest clones take up 0.015%. Sequences were obtained from naive CD4+ T cells from blood. All receptors come from a woman aged 25 to 39 in good health.

The chain recombines TRBV28 with TRBJ2-5; D remains unclear. The CDR3 is made up of 13 amino acids. V lost 3 bases, J lost 5 bases, and 10 bases lay in between. Germline lookup yields CDR1 MDHEN and CDR2 SYDVKM. The CDR3 loop is CASSFYSPETQYF. The CDR3, as DNA: TGTGCCAGCAGTTTCTACAGCCCCGAGACCCAGTACTTC.

The table lists this clone with a few counts. The chain combines TRBV7-3 with TRBJ2-1; TRBD1 aligns across 11 bases. CDR3 length equals 16 residues. J lost 7 bases, V lost 4 bases, and 9 bases had no gene match. The germline gives CDR1 SGHTA, CDR2 FQGTGA. CDR3 coding DNA: TGTGCCAGCAGCTCTCCCGGGACAGGGGGGGGTAATGAGCAGTTCTTC. Translated, it gives CASSSPGTGGGNEQFF.

This clone appeared a few times. CDR3 amino acids: CASSPSRQQETQYF. The CDR3 DNA reads TGTGCCAGCTCACCATCGAGACAGCAAGAGACCCAGTACTTC. This rearrangement joins TRBV18 to TRBJ2-5; maybe TRBD1 (5 bases). Germline CDR1 reads KGHSH; CDR2 reads LQKENI. CDR3 length: 14 amino acids. The V and J ends lost 2 bases and 2 bases respectively, with 9 bases between them.

The gene calls are TRBV4-3 and TRBJ2-3; possibly TRBD1 for D (5 bases). The CDR3 has 15 residues. V was clipped by 0 bases and J by 3 bases, with 10 bases between them. Per germline, CDR1 LGHNA and CDR2 YSLEER. The CDR3 sequence is CASSQEYRSTDTQYF. The CDR3 bases are TGCGCCAGCAGCCAAGAGTACAGGTCGACAGATACGCAGTATTTT.

This clone showed up just a few times. V and J are TRBV6-5 and TRBJ2-1; D perhaps matches TRBD1 (5 bases). The CDR3 is 15 residues long. Germline CDR1 reads MNHEY; CDR2 reads SVGAGI. V was cut by 2 bases and J by 0 bases, with 8 bases left in between. The CDR3 DNA reads TGTGCCAGCAGTTACGACAGCCACTCCTACAATGAGCAGTTCTTC. Protein sequence: CASSYDSHSYNEQFF.

This clone was recorded a few times. The chain recombines TRBV15 with TRBJ2-7; 10 bases are a match to TRBD2. Germline V gene lookup returns CDR1 LNHNV and CDR2 YYDKDF (reference sequence). The CDR3 sequence is 18 residues long. J gave up 0 bases and V 1 base, and 9 bases lay outside the gene matches. The CDR3 nucleotides are TGTGCCACCAGCAGAGGGTACTCCGAGCGGGAGGGCTCCTACGAGCAGTACTTC. It codes for CATSRGYSEREGSYEQYF.

This clone appeared a few times. V is TRBV4-3 and J is TRBJ2-5; D gene uncertain. V was shortened by 0 bases and J by 5 bases, with 7 bases between the two germline ends. CDR1 is LGHNA and CDR2 is YSLEER in the germline V gene. The CDR3 runs 13 residues. The CDR3 here is CASSQDEWETQYF. The CDR3, as DNA: TGCGCCAGCAGCCAAGATGAGTGGGAGACCCAGTACTTC.

This clone has just a few counts. The V gene is TRBV28, the J gene TRBJ2-1; D might be TRBD2 (6 bases). Per the germline V gene, CDR1 is MDHEN and CDR2 is SYDVKM. The CDR3 runs to 15 residues. V lost 4 bases and J 6 bases, leaving 16 bases between the germline ends. CDR3 sequence (DNA): TGTGCCAGCAGTTCCTCGGGACTTTCCCTCAATGAGCAGTTCTTC. It is translated as CASSSSGLSLNEQFF.

The chain couples TRBV18 to TRBJ1-4; unclear D gene. This CDR3 has 12 residues. The germline V gene encodes CDR1 KGHSH and CDR2 LQKENI. Deletions cut 5 bases from V and 7 bases from J, with 8 bases between. CDR3: CASSTEGEKLFF. As DNA, the CDR3 is TGTGCCAGCTCAACGGAGGGTGAAAAACTGTTTTTT.

A few counts support this clone. The V and J genes are TRBV18 and TRBJ2-1, with a weak D call TRBD2 (5 bases). V dropped 3 bases and J dropped 7 bases, with 13 bases sitting between them. The CDR3 sequence is 14 residues long. From germline, CDR1 is KGHSH and CDR2 LQKENI. The CDR3 nucleotides are TGTGCCAGCTCACCCTTGGGAGAAGATAATGAGCAGTTCTTC. Translated: CASSPLGEDNEQFF.

A few counts support this clone. The J gene is TRBJ2-1, the V gene TRBV7-2; the match to TRBD2 covers 7 bases. From germline, CDR1 is SGHTA and CDR2 FQGNSA. V dropped 0 bases and J dropped 2; count of bases not matched to a gene: 1. The CDR3 has 15 residues. CDR3 sequence (DNA): TGTGCCAGCAGCTTAGCACTAGCGCCCTACAATGAGCAGTTCTTC. It yields the protein CASSLALAPYNEQFF.

The V call is TRBV2, the J call TRBJ2-5; 8 bases agree with TRBD2. The germline V gene encodes CDR1 SNHLY and CDR2 FYNNEI. The CDR3 is made up of 13 amino acids. The V gene end was trimmed by 10 bases and the J gene end by 5 bases; junction bases not matched to a gene: 9. The CDR3 DNA sequence: TGTGCCACGACGGGAGGGCGCGGGGAGACCCAGTACTTC. It encodes CATTGGRGETQYF.

The rearrangement joins TRBV11-3 to TRBJ2-3, with 8 bases identical to TRBD1. Germline CDR1 SGHNT, CDR2 YENEEA. Trimming at V came to 6 bases and at J to 6 bases, leaving 8 bases not matched to a gene. The CDR3 sequence is 14 residues long. CDR3 sequence: CASSLQGAGDTQYF. CDR3 sequence (DNA): TGTGCCAGCAGTCTCCAGGGGGCAGGGGATACGCAGTATTTT.

The chain employs TRBV7-3 and TRBJ2-3; 9 bases agree with TRBD2. The germline V gene encodes CDR1 SGHTA and CDR2 FQGTGA. V trimming: 5 bases; J trimming: 10 bases; junction bases outside the gene matches: 13. CDR3 length equals 15 residues. The CDR3 loop reads CASSRGTSSLEAQYF. CDR3 bases: TGTGCCAGCAGCCGGGGGACTAGCTCACTGGAGGCGCAGTATTTT.

This clone has just a few counts. The identical CDR3 is also encoded by other nucleotide sequences in the sample. The chain's CDR3 is CASSLQGSEETQYF. CDR3 coding DNA: TGTGCCAGCAGTTTACAGGGGTCTGAGGAGACCCAGTACTTC. The V call is TRBV5-4, the J call TRBJ2-5; 7 bases match TRBD1. Losses at the gene ends were 5 bases for V and 5 bases for J; bases not matched to a gene: 9. The CDR3 loop spans 14 amino acids. Germline V gene data show CDR1 as SGHNT and CDR2 as YYREEE (reference sequence).

This clone has just a few counts. V usage is TRBV6-5 and J usage is TRBJ2-7; D remains ambiguous. Trimming left V 0 bases short and J 6 bases short, with 15 bases between. This CDR3 comprises 15 residues. From germline, CDR1 is MNHEY and CDR2 SVGAGI. CDR3 sequence: CASSYSRQSRGEQYF. As DNA, the CDR3 is TGTGCCAGCAGTTACTCGAGGCAGTCTCGAGGCGAGCAGTACTTC.

This clone has more than one count but fewer than ten. Other DNA sequences in this sample translate to the same CDR3. The genes are TRBV18 and TRBJ1-1; D is unclear. Germline lookup yields CDR1 KGHSH and CDR2 LQKENI. Deletions cut 3 bases from V and 1 base from J, with 6 bases between. This CDR3 is built from 13 residues. Here the CDR3 reads CASSPQANTEAFF. Written as DNA, the CDR3 is TGTGCCAGCTCACCCCAAGCGAACACTGAAGCTTTCTTT.

This chain links TRBV12-5 with TRBJ2-4, with D possibly TRBD2 on 5 matching bases. Germline V gene sequence: CDR1 LGHNT, CDR2 FRNRAP. The CDR3 sequence is 13 residues long. V shed 5 bases and J shed 8 bases, with 13 bases lying between them. CDR3 region: CASGPTNSDIQYF. The CDR3 DNA is TGTGCTAGTGGTCCAACCAATAGCGACATTCAGTACTTC.

The rearrangement uses TRBV30 and TRBJ2-7; the match to TRBD2 covers 7 bases. The V gene's germline CDR1 is GTSNPN and CDR2 SVGIG (reference sequence). The CDR3 has 15 residues. V shed 0 bases and J 1 base; nucleotides not matched to a gene: 6. CDR3 in DNA: TGTGCCTGGAGTGTACTGGCTAGCGGATCCTACGAGCAGTACTTC. Encoded protein: CAWSVLASGSYEQYF. The variable domain in full, with the rest retrieved from reference TRBV30 and TRBJ2-7, is SQTIHQWPATLVQPVGSPLSLECTVEGTSNPNLYWYRQAAGRGLQLLFYSVGIGQISSEVPQNLSASRPQDRQFILSSKKLLLSDSGFYLCAWSVLASGSYEQYFGPGTRLTVT.

The table lists this clone with a few counts. This rearrangement joins TRBV30 to TRBJ2-7; TRBD1 matches 7 bases. The germline CDR1 and CDR2 sequences are GTSNPN and SVGIG (reference sequence). V dropped 0 bases and J dropped 2; count of bases not matched to a gene: 4. The CDR3 is made up of 14 amino acids. CDR3 sequence reads: CAWSVGGQPYEQYF. The CDR3 DNA is TGTGCCTGGAGTGTTGGGGGACAGCCCTACGAGCAGTACTTC. Drawing the rest from reference TRBV30 and TRBJ2-7, the complete variable domain is SQTIHQWPATLVQPVGSPLSLECTVEGTSNPNLYWYRQAAGRGLQLLFYSVGIGQISSEVPQNLSASRPQDRQFILSSKKLLLSDSGFYLCAWSVGGQPYEQYFGPGTRLTVT.

The chain carries TRBV28 and TRBJ1-5; no firm D call. The CDR3 length is 13 residues. Trimming took off 6 bases at V and 4 bases at J, with 10 bases between the two ends. Germline-derived CDR1 and CDR2 are MDHEN and SYDVKM. CDR3 sequence (DNA): TGTGCCAGCAGCCCGGGTCAAAATCAGCCCCAGCATTTT. This codes for CASSPGQNQPQHF.

This clone turned up a few times. V usage is TRBV18 and J usage is TRBJ2-5, with 10 bases that match TRBD2. Germline values: CDR1 KGHSH, CDR2 LQKENI. V was clipped by 3 bases and J by 4 bases; unmatched bases: 5. This CDR3 comprises 15 residues. CDR3 in amino acids: CASSPMLAGAETQYF. CDR3 in DNA: TGTGCCAGCTCACCCATGCTAGCGGGAGCAGAGACCCAGTACTTC.

This clone was seen a handful of times. The chain combines TRBV7-2 with TRBJ2-7, with TRBD2 as a possible D gene (5 bases). The germline gives CDR1 SGHTA, CDR2 FQGNSA. This CDR3 is built from 17 residues. Trimming took off 5 bases at V and 0 bases at J, with 20 bases between the two ends. The CDR3 region is CASSTPDRASYSYEQYF. The CDR3 region has the DNA TGTGCCAGCAGCACCCCCGATCGGGCTAGCTACTCCTACGAGCAGTACTTC.

The rearrangement uses TRBV9 and TRBJ2-5, with D possibly TRBD1 on 6 matching bases. The CDR3 consists of 16 residues. Germline V gene data show CDR1 as SGDLS and CDR2 as YYNGEE. Trimming stripped 0 bases from V and 2 bases from J, with 14 bases between. CDR3: CASSVAVDSIQETQYF. CDR3 DNA: TGTGCCAGCAGCGTAGCCGTGGACAGTATTCAAGAGACCCAGTACTTC.

This clone was seen more than once but under ten times. The gene calls are TRBV4-3 and TRBJ1-2, with a tentative D call TRBD1 (6 bases). V shed 0 bases and J shed 6 bases, with 11 bases lying between them. The length of the CDR3 is 14 residues. The V gene's germline CDR1 is LGHNA and CDR2 YSLEER. The CDR3 coding sequence is TGCGCCAGCAGCCAAGAACGGGGGGCGGATGGCTACACCTTC. Translation gives CASSQERGADGYTF.

This clone has a handful of counts. The rearrangement uses TRBV27 and TRBJ2-1; 11 bases map to TRBD2. This CDR3 is built from 14 residues. Germline V CDR1 and CDR2: MNHEY, SMNVEV (reference sequence). After removal of 10 bases from V and 3 bases from J, the junction contained 5 bases not matched to a gene. The CDR3: CATHGTSGYNEQFF. The CDR3 DNA follows: TGTGCCACTCACGGGACTAGCGGCTACAATGAGCAGTTCTTC.

This chain links TRBV30 with TRBJ2-3; 10 bases map to TRBD2. The CDR3 runs to 13 residues. J gave up 8 bases and V 5 bases, and 7 bases lay outside the gene matches. Germline CDR1 and CDR2: GTSNPN and SVGIG (reference sequence). CDR3 protein: CAWGLAEQTTQYF. In DNA form, the CDR3 reads TGTGCCTGGGGACTAGCGGAACAAACTACGCAGTATTTT.

The chain uses TRBV5-1 and TRBJ2-7; 7 bases are a match to TRBD1. This CDR3 contains 14 residues. Looked up from germline, CDR1 is SGHRS and CDR2 is YFSETQ. Germline trimming cut 0 bases from V and 1 base from J; bases unmatched to any gene: 1. The CDR3 region is CASSLEQGSYEQYF. The CDR3 bases are TGCGCCAGCAGCTTGGAACAGGGGTCCTACGAGCAGTACTTC.

The chain carries TRBV19 and TRBJ2-1, with 7 positions matching TRBD2. The CDR3 is made up of 16 amino acids. Trimming cost V 8 bases and J 5 bases; bases outside gene matches: 15. The V gene's germline CDR1 is LNHDA and CDR2 SQIVND (reference sequence). The CDR3 coding sequence is TGTGCCAGTGTTTCGGCGGTGGGGGGGTCTGACAATGAGCAGTTCTTC. This encodes CASVSAVGGSDNEQFF.